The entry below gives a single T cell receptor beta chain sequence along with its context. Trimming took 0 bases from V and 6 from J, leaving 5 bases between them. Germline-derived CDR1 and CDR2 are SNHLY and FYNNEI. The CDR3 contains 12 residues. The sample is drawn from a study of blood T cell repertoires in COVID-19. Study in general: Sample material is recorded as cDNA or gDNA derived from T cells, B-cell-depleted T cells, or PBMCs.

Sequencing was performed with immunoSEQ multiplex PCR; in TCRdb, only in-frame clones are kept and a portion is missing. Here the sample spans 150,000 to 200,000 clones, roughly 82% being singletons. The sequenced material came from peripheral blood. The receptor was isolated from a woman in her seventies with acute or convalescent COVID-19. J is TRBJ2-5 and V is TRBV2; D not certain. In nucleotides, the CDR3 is TGTGCCAGCAGTGAAGCGAGGCAGACCCAGTACTTC. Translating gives CASSEARQTQYF.